The rows below give T cell receptor beta chains drawn from one sample of a study of T cell responses to AZD1222 COVID-19 vaccine. Only in-frame clones appear in the TCRdb table, and some are missing; sequencing was by immunoSEQ multiplex PCR. The data contain approximately 61,000 clones, around 82% of them singletons. Sequences were derived from peripheral blood, sampled 28 days after the second AZD1222 dose. The receptors were sampled from an adult who received the AZD1222 COVID-19 vaccine. Both conserved end residues are part of each CDR3.

CDR3 protein | CDR3 length | V gene
CASSVEGLGVDTQYF | 15 | TRBV9
CAISENLGYGYTF | 13 | TRBV10-3
CASTGTAVSYGYTF | 14 | TRBV28
CSVEDEGSLNYGYTF | 15 | TRBV29-1
CASSLVTEITGELFF | 15 | TRBV13
CASSFGDYQSYEQYF | 15 | TRBV28
CASSSLSTEAFF | 12 | TRBV13
CASSVEGDSGRISETQYF | 18 | TRBV9
CASISSEFPNTEAFF | 15 | TRBV5-1
CASSEYKGGSAQYF | 14 | TRBV25-1
CASSLGQTDIQYF | 13 | TRBV5-6
CASSLPSGRIDYEQYF | 16 | TRBV7-9
CSARVGETQYF | 11 | TRBV20-1
CASSARDREPDTQYF | 15 | TRBV2
CASSLSGASYEQYF | 14 | TRBV9
CASSLGGTSLDEQYF | 15 | TRBV7-2
CASSSRTSGGGDTQYF | 16 | TRBV11-2
CASSQASAYNEQFF | 14 | TRBV3-1/TRBV3-2
CASSLAQRGPGNTIYF | 16 | TRBV5-6
CAWSWRASGRWDNEQFF | 17 | TRBV30
CASSLGQAQETQYF | 14 | TRBV7-2
CASSPWDRAYEQYF | 14 | TRBV3-1/TRBV3-2
CASSILYEQYF | 11 | TRBV6-2/TRBV6-3
CASSEERHTWAEQYF | 15 | TRBV6-1
CASSRPQLGSYEQYF | 15 | TRBV7-2
CASSLWDGSYEQYF | 14 | TRBV7-6
CASSLDRGQQETQYF | 15 | TRBV11-2
CASSSHREQYF | 11 | TRBV12-3/TRBV12-4
CASSFDGRSTGELFF | 15 | TRBV7-3
CSGCITNEQFF | 11 | TRBV29-1
CAWSVPRGRNYGYTF | 15 | TRBV30
CASSAQGTDTQYF | 13 | TRBV9
CASSYRTGFSTTEAFF | 16 | TRBV6-2/TRBV6-3
CASSQELRYEQYF | 13 | TRBV4-3
CASSDGPSQPQHF | 13 | TRBV6-1
CSVDRSLTEAFF | 12 | TRBV29-1
CATGFGNDEQFF | 12 | TRBV10-3
CASSLGAGVPTGELFF | 16 | TRBV28
CASSEGRANYGYTF | 14 | TRBV9
CASSLHGQGVKNTEAFF | 17 | TRBV3-1/TRBV3-2
CASSIFGLPSSYEQYF | 16 | TRBV7-2
CASSLVFRGEETQYF | 15 | TRBV7-9
CASSQDRGGAGELFF | 15 | TRBV4-3
CASSQGTGGSYEQYF | 15 | TRBV4-3
CASSLGGPLGSMDEQFF | 17 | TRBV11-3
CASTLGPRGTDTQYF | 15 | TRBV19